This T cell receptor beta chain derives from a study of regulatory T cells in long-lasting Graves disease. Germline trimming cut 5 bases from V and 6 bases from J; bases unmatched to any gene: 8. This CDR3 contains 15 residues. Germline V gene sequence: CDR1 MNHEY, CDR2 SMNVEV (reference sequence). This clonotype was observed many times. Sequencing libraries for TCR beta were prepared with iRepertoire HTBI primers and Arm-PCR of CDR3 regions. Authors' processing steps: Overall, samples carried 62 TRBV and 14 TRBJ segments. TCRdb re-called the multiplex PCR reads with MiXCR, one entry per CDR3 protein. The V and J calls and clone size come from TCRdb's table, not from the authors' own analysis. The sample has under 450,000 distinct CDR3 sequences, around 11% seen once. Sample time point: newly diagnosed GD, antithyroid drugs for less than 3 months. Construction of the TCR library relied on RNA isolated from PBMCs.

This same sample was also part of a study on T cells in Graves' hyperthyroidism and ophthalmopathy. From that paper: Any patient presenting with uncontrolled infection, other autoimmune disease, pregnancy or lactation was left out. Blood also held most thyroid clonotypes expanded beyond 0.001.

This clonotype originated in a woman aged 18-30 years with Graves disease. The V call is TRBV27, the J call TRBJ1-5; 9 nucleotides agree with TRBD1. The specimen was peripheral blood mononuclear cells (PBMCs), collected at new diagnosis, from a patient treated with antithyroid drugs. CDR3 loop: CASSAGQGISQPQHF. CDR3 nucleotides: TGTGCCAGCAGTGCCGGACAGGGGATAAGTCAGCCCCAGCATTTT.